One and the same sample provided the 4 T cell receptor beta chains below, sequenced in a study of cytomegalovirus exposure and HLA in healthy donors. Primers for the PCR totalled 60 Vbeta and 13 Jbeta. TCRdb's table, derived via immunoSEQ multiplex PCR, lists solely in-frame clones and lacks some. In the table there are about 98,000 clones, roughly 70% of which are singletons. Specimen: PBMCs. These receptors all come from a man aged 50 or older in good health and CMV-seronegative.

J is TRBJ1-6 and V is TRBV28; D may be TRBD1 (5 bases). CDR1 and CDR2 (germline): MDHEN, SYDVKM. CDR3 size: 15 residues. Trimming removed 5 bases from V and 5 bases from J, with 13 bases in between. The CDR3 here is CASSPRQINNSPLHF. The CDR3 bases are TGTGCCAGCAGTCCCCGACAGATAAATAATTCACCCCTCCACTTT.

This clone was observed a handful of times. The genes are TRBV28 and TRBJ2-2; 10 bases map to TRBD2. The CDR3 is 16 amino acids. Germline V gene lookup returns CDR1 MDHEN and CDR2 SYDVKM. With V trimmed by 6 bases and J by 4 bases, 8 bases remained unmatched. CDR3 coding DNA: TGTGCCAGCAGAAAATCCGGGACTAGCGTCACCGGGGAGCTGTTTTTT. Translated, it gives CASRKSGTSVTGELFF.

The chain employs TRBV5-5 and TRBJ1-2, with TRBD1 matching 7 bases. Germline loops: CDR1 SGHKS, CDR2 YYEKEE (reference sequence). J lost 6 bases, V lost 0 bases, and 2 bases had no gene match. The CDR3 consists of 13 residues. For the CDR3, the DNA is TGTGCCAGCAGCTTGGCCAGGGGGGATGGCTACACCTTC. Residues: CASSLARGDGYTF. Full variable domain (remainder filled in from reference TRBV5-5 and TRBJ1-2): DAGVTQSPTHLIKTRGQQVTLRCSPISGHKSVSWYQQVLGQGPQFIFQYYEKEERGRGNFPDRFSARQFPNYSSELNVNALLLGDSALYLCASSLARGDGYTFGSGTRLTVV.

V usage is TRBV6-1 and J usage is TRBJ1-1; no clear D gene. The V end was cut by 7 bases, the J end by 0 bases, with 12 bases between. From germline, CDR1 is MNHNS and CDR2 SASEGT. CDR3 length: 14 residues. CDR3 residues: CASTPLQVNTEAFF. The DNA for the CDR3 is TGTGCCAGCACCCCCCTCCAGGTGAACACTGAAGCTTTCTTT.